A single sample gave rise to the 26 T cell receptor beta chains below, sequenced in a study of shared clonotypes between healthy human individuals. Sequencing used immunoSEQ multiplex PCR; TCRdb keeps in-frame clones, though not all of them. The sample records 2 million to 2.5 million clones, over 85% being singletons. Input material: naive CD4+ T cells from PBMCs. Subset reported: CD45RA+ positively selected. These receptor sequences come from a man aged 18 to 29 in good health. Some clones in this sample may be carry-over from other donors' samples.

The rearrangement joins TRBV9 to TRBJ2-7; D possibly corresponds to TRBD1 (5 bases). Deletions cut 7 bases from V and 5 bases from J, with 22 bases between. CDR1 is SGDLS and CDR2 is YYNGEE in the germline V gene. This CDR3 region has 15 residues. The CDR3 loop reads CASAPRLQGLHEQYF. CDR3 nucleotide sequence: TGTGCCAGCGCCCCCAGGTTGCAGGGTTTGCACGAGCAGTACTTC.

This clone appeared a single time. The chain recombines TRBV5-1 with TRBJ2-2, with unresolved D. Between the trimmed V and J ends, which lost 0 bases and 4 bases, there was a span of 10 bases. CDR3 length: 15 amino acids. In germline, CDR1 is SGHRS, CDR2 YFSETQ. DNA for the CDR3: TGCGCCAGCAGCTTGGCTCTTTCCTCCACCGGGGAGCTGTTTTTT. It is translated as CASSLALSSTGELFF.

CDR3 sequence (DNA): TGTGCCAGCAGTGATCCCGTGGGATTGGGCACAGATACGCAGTATTTT. Residues: CASSDPVGLGTDTQYF. The rearrangement links TRBV2 to TRBJ2-3; the D is unclear. Deletions cut 3 bases from V and 1 base from J, with 14 bases between. This CDR3 has 16 residues. Germline V gene lookup returns CDR1 SNHLY and CDR2 FYNNEI.

The gene calls are TRBV29-1 and TRBJ1-1; 7 nucleotides align to TRBD1. Germline V gene data show CDR1 as SQVTM and CDR2 as ANQGSEA. J lost 0 bases, V lost 7 bases, and 11 bases had no gene match. CDR3 length: 15 amino acids. CDR3 in amino acids: CSGATGPFMNTEAFF. CDR3 nucleotides: TGCAGCGGGGCGACAGGGCCCTTCATGAACACTGAAGCTTTCTTT.

The chain carries TRBV7-6 and TRBJ2-1; D perhaps matches TRBD2 (6 bases). Germline-derived CDR1 and CDR2 are SGHVS and FNYEAQ. This CDR3 has 16 residues. The V end lost 5 bases, the J end lost 0 bases, and 14 bases lay between the germline ends. Here the CDR3 DNA reads TGTGCCAGCAGCCTGAATCTAGCGACCTCCTACAATGAGCAGTTCTTC. This codes for CASSLNLATSYNEQFF.

The rearrangement joins TRBV11-2 to TRBJ2-7; no clear D gene. The V end was cut by 1 base, the J end by 2 bases, with 9 bases between. Germline V gene data show CDR1 as SGHAT and CDR2 as FQNNGV. This CDR3 contains 14 residues. The chain's CDR3 is CASSLAVEPYEQYF. For the CDR3, the DNA is TGTGCCAGCAGCTTAGCGGTGGAACCCTACGAGCAGTACTTC.

The chain joins TRBV11-3 to TRBJ2-1, with 7 nucleotides matching TRBD1. Germline loops: CDR1 SGHNT, CDR2 YENEEA. V gave up 1 base and J gave up 4 bases; unmatched junction bases: 4. The CDR3 is 15 amino acids. The CDR3 is CASSLGQGVYNEQFF. The CDR3, as DNA: TGTGCCAGCAGCTTAGGTCAGGGGGTGTACAATGAGCAGTTCTTC.

This sequence joins TRBV19 and TRBJ1-2; no clear D gene. The CDR3 runs 14 residues. CDR1 LNHDA and CDR2 SQIVND come from the germline V gene (reference sequence). Trimming shortened V by 6 bases and J by 6 bases, and 17 bases separated the two germline ends. The CDR3 sequence: CASSDPGPVDGYTF. In nucleotides, the CDR3 is TGTGCCAGTAGCGACCCGGGCCCGGTGGATGGCTACACCTTC.

This rearrangement joins TRBV27 to TRBJ2-1; 13 nucleotides match TRBD2. The CDR3 totals 20 residues. CDR1 MNHEY and CDR2 SMNVEV come from the germline V gene (reference sequence). V was pared by 5 bases and J by 0 bases, with 13 bases of the junction left unmatched. CDR3 in DNA: TGTGCCAGCAGTAAACGACTAGCGGGAGGTTCGTTGAGCTCCTACAATGAGCAGTTCTTC. Protein sequence: CASSKRLAGGSLSSYNEQFF.

The CDR3 loop is CASSQRYLREGAETQYF. The CDR3 bases are TGCGCCAGCAGCCAAAGATATTTGCGGGAGGGGGCGGAGACCCAGTACTTC. The chain carries TRBV4-1 and TRBJ2-5; TRBD2 matches 9 bases. The trim removed 2 bases at V and 5 bases at J, leaving 12 bases unmatched. From germline, CDR1 is MGHRA and CDR2 YSYEKL. There are 17 residues in the CDR3.

This clone was counted only a few times. The identical CDR3 is also encoded by other nucleotide sequences in the sample. The chain uses TRBV5-4 and TRBJ1-5; D uncertain. This CDR3 has 12 residues. V was trimmed by 2 bases and J by 4 bases, leaving 4 bases between them. Germline CDR1 reads SGHNT; CDR2 reads YYREEE (reference sequence). CDR3 sequence (DNA): TGTGCCAGCAGCTTACCTAATCAGCCCCAGCATTTT. Its protein product is CASSLPNQPQHF.

Concerning this clone: An end of the junction differs from the germline gene, which may be a read error. The chain employs TRBV29-1 and TRBJ2-1; 8 nucleotides line up with TRBD2. Germline lookup yields CDR1 SQVTM and CDR2 ANQGSEA. The length of the CDR3 is 18 residues. CDR3 nucleotides: TGCAGCGTTGATCCAGACGATCCTTGGCGGGAGGTATACACTGAGCAGTTCTTC. Translating it yields CSVDPDDPWREVYTEQFF.

The count of this clone is one. The chain recombines TRBV5-4 with TRBJ1-2, with 8 bases identical to TRBD1. The CDR3 sequence is 14 residues long. CDR1 is SGHNT and CDR2 is YYREEE in the germline V gene (reference sequence). V dropped 4 bases and J dropped 8; count of bases not matched to a gene: 10. The CDR3: CASSLDRVDRGYTF. DNA for the CDR3: TGTGCCAGCAGCCTGGACAGGGTGGATCGGGGCTACACCTTC.

With regard to this clone: The sample has other DNA sequences that encode this CDR3 too. The CDR3 here is CATSRDRGEAFF. Written as DNA, the CDR3 is TGTGCCACCAGCAGAGATAGGGGTGAAGCTTTCTTT. The J gene is TRBJ1-1, the V gene TRBV15, with D possibly matching TRBD1 (5 bases). With 0 bases removed from V and 7 bases from J, the gap between germline ends came to 6 bases. The CDR3 is made up of 12 amino acids. Germline CDR1 is LNHNV and CDR2 is YYDKDF (reference sequence).

This chain links TRBV1 with TRBJ2-3. TRBV1 is a listed pseudogene. This CDR3 has 11 residues. As DNA, the CDR3 is TGCACCAGCAGAGGGCATCATACGCAGTATTTT. Its protein is CTSRGHHTQYF.

As DNA, the CDR3 is TGTGCCAGCAGCCGGGACAGGGGACTCTCTGGGGCCAACGTCCTGACTTTC. This gives the protein CASSRDRGLSGANVLTF. The chain recombines TRBV14 with TRBJ2-6, with 10 nucleotides matching TRBD1. Germline CDR1 reads SGHDN; CDR2 reads FVKESK. The CDR3 consists of 17 residues. J was trimmed by 0 bases and V by 4 bases; bases with no gene match: 3.

This clone was observed once. The CDR3 nucleotides are TGTGCCAGCAGTTTATTTGCTAGCGGGGATTCCACAGATACGCAGTATTTT. Translation gives CASSLFASGDSTDTQYF. The chain links TRBV28 to TRBJ2-3; TRBD2 aligns across 9 bases. Losses at the gene ends were 1 base for V and 2 bases for J; bases not matched to a gene: 7. This CDR3 region has 17 residues. Germline V CDR1 and CDR2: MDHEN, SYDVKM.

This clone was counted a single time. V is TRBV5-1 and J is TRBJ2-1; D call uncertain. The length of the CDR3 is 14 residues. V shed 7 bases and J shed 0 bases, with 11 bases lying between them. Germline CDR1 is SGHRS and CDR2 is YFSETQ. The DNA of the CDR3 is TGCGCCAGCCGGGCCCGCAGCTCCTACAATGAGCAGTTCTTC. Translating it yields CASRARSSYNEQFF.

The CDR3 nucleotides are TGTGCCAGCAGCTCGACAGGGGAGATCAAAAACATTCAGTACTTC. It codes for CASSSTGEIKNIQYF. The chain carries TRBV11-1 and TRBJ2-4, with 8 bases identical to TRBD1. CDR1 is SGHAT and CDR2 is FQDESV in the germline V gene (reference sequence). V was clipped by 4 bases and J by 3 bases; unmatched bases: 5. The CDR3 length is 15 residues.

This clone has just one count. The chain carries TRBV30 and TRBJ1-5; D remains unclear. V dropped 5 bases and J dropped 1 base, with 9 bases sitting between them. CDR3 length: 13 amino acids. Looked up from germline, CDR1 is GTSNPN and CDR2 is SVGIG (reference sequence). CDR3 in amino acids: CAWGVGSNQPQHF. The CDR3 DNA is TGTGCCTGGGGCGTGGGGAGCAATCAGCCCCAGCATTTT.

The chain employs TRBV2 and TRBJ1-2; the match to TRBD1 covers 10 bases. Germline CDR1 is SNHLY and CDR2 is FYNNEI. The CDR3 is 13 residues long. The junction had 6 bases not matched to a gene; V was cut back by 8 bases and J by 6 bases. DNA of the CDR3: TGTGCCAGCCGGGGGACAGGGGTTCATGGCTACACCTTC. Translated: CASRGTGVHGYTF.

The rearrangement joins TRBV6-1 to TRBJ2-6; 8 nucleotides match TRBD2. The CDR3 spans 16 residues. The germline V gene encodes CDR1 MNHNS and CDR2 SASEGT. V shed 4 bases, J shed 1 base, and the junction held 3 bases outside the gene matches. The CDR3, as DNA: TGTGCCAGCAGTGGACGGGGGGGGTCTGGGGCCAACGTCCTGACTTTC. As protein: CASSGRGGSGANVLTF.

The J gene is TRBJ1-4, the V gene TRBV29-1; D is possibly TRBD1 (6 bases). CDR1 is SQVTM, CDR2 ANQGSEA, per germline. The CDR3 contains 13 residues. Trimming took off 5 bases at V and 7 bases at J, with 14 bases between the two ends. CDR3: CSVRRGRGEKLFF. The CDR3 DNA reads TGCAGCGTTCGCAGGGGCCGGGGTGAAAAACTGTTTTTT. Drawing the rest from reference TRBV29-1 and TRBJ1-4, the complete variable domain is SAVISQKPSRDICQRGTSLTIQCQVDSQVTMMFWYRQQPGQSLTLIATANQGSEATYESGFVIDKFPISRPNLTFSTLTVSNMSPEDSSIYLCSVRRGRGEKLFFGSGTQLSVL.

The rearrangement uses TRBV19 and TRBJ1-5, with a tentative D call TRBD1 (6 bases). V shed 1 base and J shed 4 bases, with 11 bases lying between them. CDR1 is LNHDA and CDR2 is SQIVND in the germline V gene (reference sequence). The CDR3 extends over 15 amino acids. The CDR3: CASSIGGTINQPQHF. In nucleotides, the CDR3 is TGTGCCAGTAGTATAGGTGGGACAATTAATCAGCCCCAGCATTTT.

The chain's CDR3 is CSVDGGSPSYF. The DNA for the CDR3 is TGCAGCGTTGATGGCGGGAGCCCTTCGTACTTC. The chain combines TRBV29-1 with TRBJ2-7; TRBD2 matches at 7 bases. Germline loops: CDR1 SQVTM, CDR2 ANQGSEA. V gave up 3 bases and J gave up 12 bases; unmatched junction bases: 8. This CDR3 is 11 amino acids long.

The rearrangement links TRBV28 to TRBJ2-5, with TRBD2 identical over 14 bases. Germline V gene data show CDR1 as MDHEN and CDR2 as SYDVKM. Trimming took 5 bases from V and 4 from J; bases not matched to a gene: 6. The CDR3 consists of 16 residues. CDR3 in amino acids: CASSPRLAGGLETQYF. CDR3 nucleotide sequence: TGTGCCAGCAGTCCCCGACTAGCGGGGGGGTTAGAGACCCAGTACTTC.